This T cell receptor beta chain is drawn from a study of T cells expressing NK-cell markers. The CDR3 runs to 15 residues. CDR1 is SGHRS, CDR2 YFSETQ, per germline. TCRdb re-called the 5' RACE reads; one entry per CDR3 protein, DNA not given. This sample contains 400,000 to 550,000 distinct CDR3 sequences. The rearrangement uses TRBV5-1 and TRBJ1-3. Sequenced sample: blood T cells: a sorted CD56 or NKG2C T cell subset, CD4+ or CD8+ T cells, or bulk PBMC T cells (not recorded which). This clonotype was sampled from a woman aged 18-70 years in good health. The CDR3 protein is CASSFDIFSGNTIYF.